The next 2 T cell receptor beta chains were all read from a single sample in a study of blood T cell repertoires in COVID-19. Assay: immunoSEQ multiplex PCR; the TCRdb copy retains only in-frame clones and omits some. In the table there are over 85,000 clones, just over 85% of which are singletons. The sample was peripheral blood. These receptors all come from a woman between 65 and 79 years old with acute or convalescent COVID-19.

The chain recombines TRBV7-3 with TRBJ2-3; maybe TRBD1 (5 bases). Trimming shortened V by 5 bases and J by 2 bases, and 14 bases separated the two germline ends. From germline, CDR1 is SGHTA and CDR2 FQGTGA. The CDR3 is 15 residues long. CDR3 protein: CASSPTRGHTDTQYF. In DNA, the CDR3 is TGTGCCAGCAGCCCCACCCGCGGACACACAGATACGCAGTATTTT.

V usage is TRBV4-1 and J usage is TRBJ1-2; D is possibly TRBD1 (5 bases). The CDR3 sequence is 14 residues long. V shed 4 bases and J shed 2 bases, with 11 bases lying between them. Germline V gene data show CDR1 as MGHRA and CDR2 as YSYEKL. The CDR3 nucleotides are TGCGCCAGCAGCCTGTTGGGGCGGAACTATGGCTACACCTTC. Translating it yields CASSLLGRNYGYTF.